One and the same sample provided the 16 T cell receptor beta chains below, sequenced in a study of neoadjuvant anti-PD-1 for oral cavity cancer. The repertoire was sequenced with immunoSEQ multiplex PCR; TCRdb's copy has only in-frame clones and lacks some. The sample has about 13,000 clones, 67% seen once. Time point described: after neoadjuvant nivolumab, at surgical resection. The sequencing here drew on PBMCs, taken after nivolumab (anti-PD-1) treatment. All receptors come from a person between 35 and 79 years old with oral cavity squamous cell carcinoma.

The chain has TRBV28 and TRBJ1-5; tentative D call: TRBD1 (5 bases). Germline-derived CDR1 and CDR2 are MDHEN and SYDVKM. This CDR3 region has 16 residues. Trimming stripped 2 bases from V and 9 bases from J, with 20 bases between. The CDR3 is CASSLVRGALGRPQHF. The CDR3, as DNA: TGTGCCAGCAGTTTAGTCCGGGGTGCCTTGGGACGGCCCCAGCATTTT.

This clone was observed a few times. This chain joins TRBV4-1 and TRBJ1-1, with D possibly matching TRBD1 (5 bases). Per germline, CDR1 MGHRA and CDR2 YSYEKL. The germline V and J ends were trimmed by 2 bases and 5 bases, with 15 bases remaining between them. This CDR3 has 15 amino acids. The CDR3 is CASSQHRTRRTEAFF. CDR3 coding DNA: TGCGCCAGCAGCCAACACAGGACCCGGAGGACTGAAGCTTTCTTT.

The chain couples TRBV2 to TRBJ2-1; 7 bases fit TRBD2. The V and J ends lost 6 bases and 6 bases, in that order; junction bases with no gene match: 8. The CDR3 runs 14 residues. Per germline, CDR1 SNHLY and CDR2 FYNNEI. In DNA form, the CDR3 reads TGTGCCAGCAGACCGGGGGGATTCGGCAATGAGCAGTTCTTC. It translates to CASRPGGFGNEQFF.

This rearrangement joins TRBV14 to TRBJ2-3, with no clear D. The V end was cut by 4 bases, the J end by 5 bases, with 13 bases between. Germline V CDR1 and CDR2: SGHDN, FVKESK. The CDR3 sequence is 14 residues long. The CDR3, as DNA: TGTGCCAGCAGCCGGCCCCCCCCTCAAGATACGCAGTATTTT. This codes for CASSRPPPQDTQYF.

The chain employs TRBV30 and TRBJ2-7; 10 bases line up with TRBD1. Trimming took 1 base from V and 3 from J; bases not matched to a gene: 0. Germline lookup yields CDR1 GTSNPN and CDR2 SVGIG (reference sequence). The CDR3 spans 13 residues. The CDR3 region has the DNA TGTGCCTGGAGTGGGGACAGGGGCTACGAGCAGTACTTC. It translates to CAWSGDRGYEQYF.

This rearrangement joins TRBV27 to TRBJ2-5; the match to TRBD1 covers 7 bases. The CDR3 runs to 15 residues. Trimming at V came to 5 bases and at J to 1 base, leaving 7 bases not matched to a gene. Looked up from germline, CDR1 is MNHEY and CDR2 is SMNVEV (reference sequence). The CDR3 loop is CASSQRQGTQETQYF. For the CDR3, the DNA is TGTGCCAGCAGTCAACGACAGGGAACCCAAGAGACCCAGTACTTC.

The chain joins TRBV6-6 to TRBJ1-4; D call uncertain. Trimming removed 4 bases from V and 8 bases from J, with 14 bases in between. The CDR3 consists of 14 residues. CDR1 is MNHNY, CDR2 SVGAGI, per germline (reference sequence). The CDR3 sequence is CASSLTGPREKLFF. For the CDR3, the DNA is TGTGCCAGCAGTTTGACCGGCCCGAGGGAAAAACTGTTTTTT.

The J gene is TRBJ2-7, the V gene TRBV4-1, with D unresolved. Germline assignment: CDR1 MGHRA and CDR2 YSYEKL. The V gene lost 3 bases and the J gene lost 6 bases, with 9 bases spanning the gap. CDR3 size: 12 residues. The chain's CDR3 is CASSHPWGEQYF. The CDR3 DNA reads TGCGCCAGCAGCCATCCTTGGGGCGAGCAGTACTTC.

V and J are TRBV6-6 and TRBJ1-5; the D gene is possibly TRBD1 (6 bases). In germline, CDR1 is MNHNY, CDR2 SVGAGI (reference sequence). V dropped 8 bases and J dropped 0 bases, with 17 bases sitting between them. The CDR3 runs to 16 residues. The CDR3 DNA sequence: TGTGCCAGCGGGGGGCTCCCCGGGACTAGCAATCAGCCCCAGCATTTT. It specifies CASGGLPGTSNQPQHF.

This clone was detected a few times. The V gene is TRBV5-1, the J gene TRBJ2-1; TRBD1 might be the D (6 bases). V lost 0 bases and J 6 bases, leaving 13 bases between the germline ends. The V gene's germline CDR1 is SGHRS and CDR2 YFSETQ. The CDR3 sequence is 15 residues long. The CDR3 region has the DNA TGCGCCAGCAGCTTGGGAGATCCAGGGGTCAATGAGCAGTTCTTC. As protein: CASSLGDPGVNEQFF.

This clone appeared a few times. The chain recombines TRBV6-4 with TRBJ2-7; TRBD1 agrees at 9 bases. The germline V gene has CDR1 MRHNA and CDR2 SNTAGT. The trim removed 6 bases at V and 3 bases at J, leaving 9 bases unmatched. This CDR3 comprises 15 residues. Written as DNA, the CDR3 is TGTGCCAGCAGAAGAGGGACAGGGAATCTCTACGAGCAGTACTTC. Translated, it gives CASRRGTGNLYEQYF.

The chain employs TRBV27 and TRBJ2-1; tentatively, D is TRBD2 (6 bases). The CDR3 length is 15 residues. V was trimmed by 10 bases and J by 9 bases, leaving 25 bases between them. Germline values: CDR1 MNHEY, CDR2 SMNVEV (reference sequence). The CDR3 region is CATLAWGSTGSEQFF. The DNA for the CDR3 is TGTGCCACCCTCGCCTGGGGAAGTACCGGGAGTGAGCAGTTCTTC.

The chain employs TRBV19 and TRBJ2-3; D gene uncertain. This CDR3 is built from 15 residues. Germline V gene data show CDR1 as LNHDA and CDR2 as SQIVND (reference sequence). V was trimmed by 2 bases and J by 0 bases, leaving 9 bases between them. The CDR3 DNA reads TGTGCCAGTAGTATACAAAGGACCAGCACAGATACGCAGTATTTT. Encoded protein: CASSIQRTSTDTQYF.

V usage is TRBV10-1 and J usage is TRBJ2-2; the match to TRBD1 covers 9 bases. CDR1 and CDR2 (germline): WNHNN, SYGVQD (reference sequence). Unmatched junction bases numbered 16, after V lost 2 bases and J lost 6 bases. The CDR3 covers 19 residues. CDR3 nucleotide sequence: TGCGCCAGCAGTGAGGGAGGATTGGGACAGGGCAAATCGGCCGGGGAGCTGTTTTTT. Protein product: CASSEGGLGQGKSAGELFF.

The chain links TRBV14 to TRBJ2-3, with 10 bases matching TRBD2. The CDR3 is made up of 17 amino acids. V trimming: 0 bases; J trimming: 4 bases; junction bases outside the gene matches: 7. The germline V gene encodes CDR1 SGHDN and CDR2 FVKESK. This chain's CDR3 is CASSQDRGTSVADTQYF. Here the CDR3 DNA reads TGTGCCAGCAGCCAAGATCGGGGGACTAGCGTCGCAGATACGCAGTATTTT.

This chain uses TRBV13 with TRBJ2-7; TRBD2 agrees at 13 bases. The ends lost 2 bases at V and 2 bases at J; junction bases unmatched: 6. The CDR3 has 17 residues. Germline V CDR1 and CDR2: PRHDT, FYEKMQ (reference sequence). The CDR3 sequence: CASSLTSGRAGTYEQYF. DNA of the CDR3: TGTGCCAGCAGCTTAACTAGCGGGAGGGCTGGAACCTACGAGCAGTACTTC.